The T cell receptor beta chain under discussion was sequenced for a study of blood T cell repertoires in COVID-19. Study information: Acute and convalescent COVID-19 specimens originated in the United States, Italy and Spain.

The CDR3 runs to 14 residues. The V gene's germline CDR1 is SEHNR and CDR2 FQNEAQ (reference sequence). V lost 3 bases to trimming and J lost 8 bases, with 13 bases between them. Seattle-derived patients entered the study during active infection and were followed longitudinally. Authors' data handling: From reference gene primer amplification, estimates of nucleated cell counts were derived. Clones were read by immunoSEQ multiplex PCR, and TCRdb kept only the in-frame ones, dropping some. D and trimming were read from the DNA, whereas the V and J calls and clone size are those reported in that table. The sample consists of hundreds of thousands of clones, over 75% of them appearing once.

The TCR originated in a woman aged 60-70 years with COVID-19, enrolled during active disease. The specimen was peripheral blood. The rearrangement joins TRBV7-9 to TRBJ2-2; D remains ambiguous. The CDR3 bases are TGTGCCAGCAGCTTGGGCTCACTCCCAGGGGAGCTGTTTTTT. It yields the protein CASSLGSLPGELFF.